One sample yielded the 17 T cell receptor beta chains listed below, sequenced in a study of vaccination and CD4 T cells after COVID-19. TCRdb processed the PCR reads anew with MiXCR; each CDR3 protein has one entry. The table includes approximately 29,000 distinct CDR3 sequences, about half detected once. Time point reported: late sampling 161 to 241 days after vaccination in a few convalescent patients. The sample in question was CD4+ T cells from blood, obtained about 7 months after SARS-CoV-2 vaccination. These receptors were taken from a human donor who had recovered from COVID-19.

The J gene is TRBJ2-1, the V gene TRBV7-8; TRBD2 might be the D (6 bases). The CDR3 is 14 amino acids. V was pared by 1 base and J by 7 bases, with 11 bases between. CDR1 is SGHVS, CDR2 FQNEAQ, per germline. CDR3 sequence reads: CASSLEAGLNEQFF. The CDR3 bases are TGTGCCAGCAGCTTAGAAGCGGGTTTGAATGAGCAGTTCTTC.

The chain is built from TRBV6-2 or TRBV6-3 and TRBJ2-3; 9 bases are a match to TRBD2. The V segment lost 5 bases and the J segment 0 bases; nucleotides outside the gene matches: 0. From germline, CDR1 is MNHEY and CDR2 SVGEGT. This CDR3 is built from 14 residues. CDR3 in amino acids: CASSTSGSTDTQYF. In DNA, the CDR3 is TGTGCCAGCAGTACTAGCGGGAGCACAGATACGCAGTATTTT.

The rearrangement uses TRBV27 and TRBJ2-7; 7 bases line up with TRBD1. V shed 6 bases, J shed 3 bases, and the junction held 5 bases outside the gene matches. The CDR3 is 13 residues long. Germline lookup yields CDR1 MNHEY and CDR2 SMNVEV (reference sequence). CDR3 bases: TGTGCCAGCAGGGGACAGAATGGCTACGAGCAGTACTTC. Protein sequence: CASRGQNGYEQYF.

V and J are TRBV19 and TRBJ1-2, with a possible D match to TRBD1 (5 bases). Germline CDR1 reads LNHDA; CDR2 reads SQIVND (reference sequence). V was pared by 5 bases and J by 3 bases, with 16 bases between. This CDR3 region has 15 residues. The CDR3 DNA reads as TGTGCCAGTAGTTTGGCCTCGGGGCTACACTATGGCTACACCTTC. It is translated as CASSLASGLHYGYTF.

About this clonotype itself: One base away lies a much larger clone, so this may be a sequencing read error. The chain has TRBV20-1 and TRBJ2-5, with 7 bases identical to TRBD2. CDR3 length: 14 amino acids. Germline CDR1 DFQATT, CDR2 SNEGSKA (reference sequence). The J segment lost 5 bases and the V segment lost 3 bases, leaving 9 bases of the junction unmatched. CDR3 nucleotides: TGCAGTGCTAGGGCGGGAGTGTTACATGAGACCCAGTACTTC. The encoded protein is CSARAGVLHETQYF.

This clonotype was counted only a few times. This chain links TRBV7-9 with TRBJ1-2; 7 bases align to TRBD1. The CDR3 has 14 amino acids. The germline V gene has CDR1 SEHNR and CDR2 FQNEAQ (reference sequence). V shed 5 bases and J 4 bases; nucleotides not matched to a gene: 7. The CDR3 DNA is TGTGCCAGCAGCCGCATAGGGGGCGGCTATGGCTACACCTTC. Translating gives CASSRIGGGYGYTF.

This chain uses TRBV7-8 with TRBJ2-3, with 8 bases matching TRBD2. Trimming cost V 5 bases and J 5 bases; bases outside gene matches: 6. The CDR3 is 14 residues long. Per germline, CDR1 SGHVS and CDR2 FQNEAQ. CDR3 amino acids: CASSITSGIDTQYF. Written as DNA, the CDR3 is TGTGCCAGCAGCATAACTAGCGGTATAGATACGCAGTATTTT.

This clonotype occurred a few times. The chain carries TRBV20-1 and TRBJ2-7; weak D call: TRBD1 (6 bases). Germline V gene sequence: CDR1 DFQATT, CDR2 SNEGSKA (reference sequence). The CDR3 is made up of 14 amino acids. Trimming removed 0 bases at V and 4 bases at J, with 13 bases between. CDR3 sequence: CSARDRQDRYEQYF. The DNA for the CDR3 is TGCAGTGCTAGAGATAGACAGGACCGATACGAGCAGTACTTC.

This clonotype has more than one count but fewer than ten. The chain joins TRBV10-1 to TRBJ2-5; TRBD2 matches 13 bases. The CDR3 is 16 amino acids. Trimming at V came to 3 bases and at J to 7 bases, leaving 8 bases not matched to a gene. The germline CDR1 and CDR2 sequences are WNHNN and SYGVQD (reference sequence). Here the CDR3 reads CASSDGLAGVQGTQYF. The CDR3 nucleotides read TGCGCCAGCAGTGACGGACTAGCGGGAGTCCAGGGGACCCAGTACTTC.

Here the CDR3 reads CASSFRALVTDTQYF. The DNA of the CDR3 is TGTGCCAGCAGTTTTAGAGCGTTGGTGACAGATACGCAGTATTTT. The rearrangement links TRBV27 to TRBJ2-3, with D hard to call. Trimming took 3 bases from V and 3 from J, leaving 13 bases between them. The CDR3 contains 15 residues. Germline values: CDR1 MNHEY, CDR2 SMNVEV (reference sequence).

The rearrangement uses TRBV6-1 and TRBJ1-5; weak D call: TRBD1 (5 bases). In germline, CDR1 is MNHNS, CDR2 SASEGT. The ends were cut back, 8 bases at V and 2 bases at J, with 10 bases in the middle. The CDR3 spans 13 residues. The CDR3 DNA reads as TGTGCCAGCGGGTTACAGGGCAATCAGCCCCAGCATTTT. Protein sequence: CASGLQGNQPQHF.

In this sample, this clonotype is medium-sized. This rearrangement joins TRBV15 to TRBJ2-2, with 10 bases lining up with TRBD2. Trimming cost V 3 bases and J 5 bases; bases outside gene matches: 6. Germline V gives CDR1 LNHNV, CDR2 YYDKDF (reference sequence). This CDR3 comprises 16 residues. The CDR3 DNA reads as TGTGCCACCAGCAGTCTAGCGGGAGCTCGGACCGGGGAGCTGTTTTTT. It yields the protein CATSSLAGARTGELFF.

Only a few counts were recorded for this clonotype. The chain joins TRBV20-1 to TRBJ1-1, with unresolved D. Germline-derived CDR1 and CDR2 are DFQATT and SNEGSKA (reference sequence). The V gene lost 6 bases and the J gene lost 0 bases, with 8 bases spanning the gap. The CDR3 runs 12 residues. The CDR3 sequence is CSAGSLNTEAFF. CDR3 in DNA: TGCAGTGCGGGCAGTTTGAACACTGAAGCTTTCTTT.

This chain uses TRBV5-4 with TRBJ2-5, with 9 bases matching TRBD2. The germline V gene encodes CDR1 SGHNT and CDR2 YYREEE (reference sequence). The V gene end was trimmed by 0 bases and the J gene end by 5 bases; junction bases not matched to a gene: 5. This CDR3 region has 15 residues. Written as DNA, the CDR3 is TGTGCCAGCAGCTTGGCCCAGGCGGGAGGGGAGACCCAGTACTTC. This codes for CASSLAQAGGETQYF.

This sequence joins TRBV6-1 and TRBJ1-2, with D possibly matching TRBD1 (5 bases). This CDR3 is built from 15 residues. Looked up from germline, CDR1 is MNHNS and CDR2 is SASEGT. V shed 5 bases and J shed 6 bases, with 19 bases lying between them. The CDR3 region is CASSTVGLGLDGYTF. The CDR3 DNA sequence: TGTGCCAGCAGTACTGTGGGGCTTGGATTGGATGGCTACACCTTC.

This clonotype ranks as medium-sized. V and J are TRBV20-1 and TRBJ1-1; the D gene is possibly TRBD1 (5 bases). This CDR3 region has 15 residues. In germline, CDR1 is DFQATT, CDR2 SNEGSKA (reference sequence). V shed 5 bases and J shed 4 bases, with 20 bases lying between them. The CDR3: CSAGAAGVGRTEAFF. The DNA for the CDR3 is TGCAGTGCTGGAGCGGCGGGGGTCGGGCGCACTGAAGCTTTCTTT.

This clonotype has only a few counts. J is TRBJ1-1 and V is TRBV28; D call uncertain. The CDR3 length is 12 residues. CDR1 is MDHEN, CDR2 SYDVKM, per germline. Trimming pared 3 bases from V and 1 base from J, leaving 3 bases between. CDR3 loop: CASSFGNTEAFF. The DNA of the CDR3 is TGTGCCAGCAGTTTTGGGAACACTGAAGCTTTCTTT.